This TCR beta chain was identified in a study of blood T cell repertoires in COVID-19. Across the whole study: Sources were T cells, B-cell-depleted T cells, or PBMCs; the material itself was cDNA or gDNA.

With 4 bases clipped from V and 1 base from J, the junction kept 5 bases outside the gene matches. The CDR3 sequence is 15 residues long. Germline-derived CDR1 and CDR2 are SGDLS and YYNGEE. Libraries were prepared by immunoSEQ multiplex PCR; TCRdb keeps only in-frame clonotypes and omits some of them. The table has 11,000 to 15,000 clones, roughly nine tenths seen once. This sequence originates from a man aged 50 to 59 with active COVID-19. The source material was peripheral blood. J is TRBJ2-7 and V is TRBV9; TRBD2 matches 10 bases. The CDR3 nucleotides read TGTGCCAGCAGCACGTCTAGCGGGAGTTCCTACGAGCAGTACTTC. Its translation is CASSTSSGSSYEQYF.